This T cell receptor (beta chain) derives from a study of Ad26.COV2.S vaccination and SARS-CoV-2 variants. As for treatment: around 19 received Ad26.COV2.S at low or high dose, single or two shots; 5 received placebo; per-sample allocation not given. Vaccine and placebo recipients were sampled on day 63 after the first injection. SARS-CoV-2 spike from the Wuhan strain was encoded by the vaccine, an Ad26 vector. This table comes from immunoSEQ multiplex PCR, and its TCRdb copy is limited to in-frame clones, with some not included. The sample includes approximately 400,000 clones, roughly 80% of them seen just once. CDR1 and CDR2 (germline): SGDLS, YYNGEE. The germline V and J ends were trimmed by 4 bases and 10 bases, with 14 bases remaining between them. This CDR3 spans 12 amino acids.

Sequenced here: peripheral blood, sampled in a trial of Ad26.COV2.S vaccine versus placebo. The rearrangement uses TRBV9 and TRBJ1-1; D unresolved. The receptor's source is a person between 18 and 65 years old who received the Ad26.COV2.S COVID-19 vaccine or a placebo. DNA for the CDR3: TGTGCCAGCAGCCCAGTGGGGAGGTCAGCTTTCTTT. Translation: CASSPVGRSAFF.